The next 19 T cell receptor beta chains were all read from a single sample in a study of CD8 T cells in ankylosing spondylitis. MiXCR, applied by TCRdb to the 5' RACE reads, yields one record per CDR3 protein. The sample yields 150,000 to 200,000 distinct CDR3 sequences, under 15% seen once. The sequencing sample was made of blood, either unsorted or a sorted T cell fraction (not recorded which). These receptors all stem from a female donor with ankylosing spondylitis or in good health (not recorded which).

This chain links TRBV12-2 with TRBJ1-5; the table calls TRBD1, which could not be checked here. TRBV12-2 is annotated as a pseudogene. The CDR3 consists of 18 residues. The CDR3 reads CASRSLNSRDRVRQPQHF. CDR3 DNA: TGTGCAAGTCGCTCCCTCAATTCCCGGGACAGGGTTCGACAGCCCCAGCATTTT.

This clonotype appeared many times. The chain couples TRBV7-2 to TRBJ2-4, with no clear D. V was pared by 5 bases and J by 7 bases, with 9 bases between. CDR3 size: 12 residues. Germline values: CDR1 SGHTA, CDR2 FQGNSA. The CDR3 sequence: CASSLKPNIQYF. For the CDR3, the DNA is TGTGCCAGCAGCCTCAAACCGAACATTCAGTACTTC.

The V gene is TRBV5-6, the J gene TRBJ2-1; possibly TRBD1 for D (5 bases). V lost 5 bases and J lost 7, with 13 bases in between. This CDR3 contains 13 residues. Germline values: CDR1 SGHDT, CDR2 YYEEEE. Here the CDR3 DNA reads TGTGCCAGCAGTAGGGGCTTGGGGAATGAGCAGTTCTTC. Translation: CASSRGLGNEQFF.

The chain links TRBV20-1 to TRBJ2-1; 9 nucleotides match TRBD1. CDR1 is DFQATT, CDR2 SNEGSKA, per germline (reference sequence). The length of the CDR3 is 13 residues. V dropped 5 bases and J dropped 3; count of bases not matched to a gene: 2. The CDR3 DNA sequence: TGCAGTGCTCTGACAGGGGGCTACAATGAGCAGTTCTTC. It codes for CSALTGGYNEQFF.

There are a few counts of this clonotype. V usage is TRBV7-2 and J usage is TRBJ2-7, with D possibly TRBD1 on 6 matching bases. Germline loops: CDR1 SGHTA, CDR2 FQGNSA. CDR3 size: 17 residues. Between the trimmed V and J ends, which lost 2 bases and 1 base, there was a span of 18 bases. Written as DNA, the CDR3 is TGTGCCAGCAGCTTAATTTCCGCGGACAGCGTATCCTACGAGCAGTACTTC. It translates to CASSLISADSVSYEQYF. Filled out from reference TRBV7-2 and TRBJ2-7, the complete variable domain reads GAGVSQSPSNKVTEKGKDVELRCDPISGHTALYWYRQSLGQGLEFLIYFQGNSAPDKSGLPSDRFSAERTGGSVSTLTIQRTQQEDSAVYLCASSLISADSVSYEQYFGPGTRLTVT.

The chain's CDR3 is CSAPDSVEAQYF. Here the CDR3 DNA reads TGCAGTGCACCGGACAGTGTGGAGGCCCAGTACTTC. The chain employs TRBV20-1 and TRBJ2-5; TRBD1 is a possible D gene (6 bases). The CDR3 is 12 amino acids. From germline, CDR1 is DFQATT and CDR2 SNEGSKA (reference sequence). V lost 6 bases to trimming and J lost 9 bases, with 17 bases between them.

This clonotype was recorded a few times. The chain is built from TRBV20-1 and TRBJ2-1, with 13 nucleotides matching TRBD2. Germline lookup yields CDR1 DFQATT and CDR2 SNEGSKA (reference sequence). The CDR3 sequence is 17 residues long. V gave up 0 bases and J gave up 7 bases; unmatched junction bases: 9. In DNA, the CDR3 is TGCAGTGCTAGAGATCCCCAACTAGCGGGAGGGAAGAATGAGCAGTTCTTC. It yields the protein CSARDPQLAGGKNEQFF.

This clonotype was seen ten or more times. The chain links TRBV5-1 to TRBJ1-1, with unresolved D. The CDR3 sequence is 12 residues long. CDR1 is SGHRS and CDR2 is YFSETQ in the germline V gene. Trimming cost V 5 bases and J 5 bases, with 10 bases left between them. CDR3 nucleotides: TGCGCCAGCAGGGAGGGATGGACTGAAGCTTTCTTT. Translation gives CASREGWTEAFF.

The chain combines TRBV4-1 with TRBJ2-4, with unresolved D. Germline CDR1 reads MGHRA; CDR2 reads YSYEKL. The CDR3 runs to 16 residues. The V end was cut by 0 bases, the J end by 0 bases, with 9 bases between. The CDR3: CASSQDRRPAKNIQYF. The CDR3 region has the DNA TGCGCCAGCAGCCAAGATCGTCGTCCAGCCAAAAACATTCAGTACTTC.

The J gene is TRBJ1-4, the V gene TRBV3-1; 10 bases map to TRBD1. Germline trimming cut 1 base from V and 7 bases from J; bases unmatched to any gene: 15. There are 19 residues in the CDR3. Germline CDR1 is LGHDT and CDR2 is YNNKEL (reference sequence). In DNA, the CDR3 is TGTGCCAGCAGCCAAGCGAGTTGGACAGGGGGGTTAAGGGGTGAAAAACTGTTTTTT. This gives the protein CASSQASWTGGLRGEKLFF. Using reference TRBV3-1 and TRBJ1-4 for the parts outside the CDR3, the full variable domain is DTAVSQTPKYLVTQMGNDKSIKCEQNLGHDTMYWYKQDSKKFLKIMFSYNNKELIINETVPNRFSPKSPDKAHLNLHINSLELGDSAVYFCASSQASWTGGLRGEKLFFGSGTQLSVL.

J is TRBJ2-1 and V is TRBV24-1; TRBD2 aligns across 13 bases. Trimming took 2 bases from V and 7 from J; bases not matched to a gene: 7. The CDR3 has 17 residues. Germline CDR1 is KGHDR and CDR2 is SFDVKD. The CDR3 spells CATSDSKLAGGGNEQFF. The CDR3 coding sequence is TGTGCCACCAGTGATTCGAAACTAGCGGGAGGGGGGAATGAGCAGTTCTTC.

V is TRBV10-3 and J is TRBJ2-1; 7 bases align to TRBD2. The ends lost 0 bases at V and 7 bases at J; junction bases unmatched: 12. The CDR3 has 17 amino acids. Germline loops: CDR1 ENHRY, CDR2 SYGVKD. The CDR3 protein is CAISESPTRGGSNEQFF. CDR3 nucleotides: TGTGCCATCAGTGAGTCCCCCACTAGGGGAGGGTCTAATGAGCAGTTCTTC.

There are many counts of this clonotype. The chain carries TRBV6-1 and TRBJ2-3; TRBD1 matches 10 bases. CDR3 length equals 17 residues. V was clipped by 2 bases and J by 1 base; unmatched bases: 6. Germline-derived CDR1 and CDR2 are MNHNS and SASEGT. This CDR3 reads CASSEQLGTGGTDTQYF. Here the CDR3 DNA reads TGTGCCAGCAGTGAACAACTCGGGACAGGGGGCACAGATACGCAGTATTTT.

The chain combines TRBV7-9 with TRBJ1-4; a possible D gene is TRBD1 (5 bases). Germline loops: CDR1 SEHNR, CDR2 FQNEAQ (reference sequence). V was clipped by 2 bases and J by 4 bases, with 17 bases between them. The CDR3 runs 17 residues. The DNA of the CDR3 is TGTGCCAGCAGCTTACCCGCGACGGGGGAGATTAATGAAAAACTGTTTTTT. Translated, it gives CASSLPATGEINEKLFF.

This clonotype was counted ten times or more. The V gene is TRBV30, the J gene TRBJ2-1; 14 nucleotides match TRBD2. Trimming took 1 base from V and 6 from J; bases not matched to a gene: 11. The V gene's germline CDR1 is GTSNPN and CDR2 SVGIG (reference sequence). There are 18 residues in the CDR3. The CDR3 here is CAWSAPGLAGVQVNEQFF. The DNA for the CDR3 is TGTGCCTGGAGTGCCCCGGGACTAGCGGGAGTTCAGGTCAATGAGCAGTTCTTC.

This clonotype was seen many times. The chain has TRBV20-1 and TRBJ1-2; 9 bases fit TRBD1. V trimming: 5 bases; J trimming: 7 bases; junction bases outside the gene matches: 8. CDR1 and CDR2 from the germline V gene are DFQATT and SNEGSKA (reference sequence). CDR3 length equals 13 residues. Here the CDR3 DNA reads TGCAGTGCTGAGGGACAGGGCGTGGGTGGCTACACCTTC. Translation: CSAEGQGVGGYTF.

This clonotype showed up many times. The chain recombines TRBV5-5 with TRBJ1-2; the D gene is possibly TRBD1 (6 bases). The length of the CDR3 is 14 residues. CDR1 SGHKS and CDR2 YYEKEE come from the germline V gene (reference sequence). V was cut by 1 base and J by 8 bases, with 15 bases left in between. In DNA, the CDR3 is TGTGCCAGCAGCTTGTTAGCAGGGGCGAAAGGCTACACCTTC. Amino acids: CASSLLAGAKGYTF.

This clonotype was counted at least ten times. J is TRBJ1-4 and V is TRBV12-3 or TRBV12-4; D is unresolved. V was trimmed by 6 bases and J by 6 bases, leaving 8 bases between them. The CDR3 runs 12 residues. The CDR3: CASRRADEKLFF. In DNA, the CDR3 is TGTGCCAGCAGAAGAGCGGATGAAAAACTGTTTTTT.

V usage is TRBV6-1 and J usage is TRBJ1-4; unclear D gene. Deletions cut 7 bases from V and 6 bases from J, with 15 bases between. The CDR3 loop spans 14 amino acids. CDR1 is MNHNS, CDR2 SASEGT, per germline. CDR3 in amino acids: CASTRKPDYEKLFF. Written as DNA, the CDR3 is TGTGCCAGCACTCGGAAACCCGATTATGAAAAACTGTTTTTT.